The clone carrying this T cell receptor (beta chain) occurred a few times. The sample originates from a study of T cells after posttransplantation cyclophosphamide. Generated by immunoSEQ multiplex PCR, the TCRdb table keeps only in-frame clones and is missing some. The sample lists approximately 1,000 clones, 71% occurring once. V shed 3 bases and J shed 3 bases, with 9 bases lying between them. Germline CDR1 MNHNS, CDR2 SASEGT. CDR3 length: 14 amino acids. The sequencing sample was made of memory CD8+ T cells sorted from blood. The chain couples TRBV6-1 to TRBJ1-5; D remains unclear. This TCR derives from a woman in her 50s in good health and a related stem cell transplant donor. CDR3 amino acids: CASSESPFNQPQHF. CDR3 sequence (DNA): TGTGCCAGCAGTGAGAGCCCTTTCAATCAGCCCCAGCATTTT.